This T cell receptor (beta chain) was identified in a study of T cells in Graves' hyperthyroidism and ophthalmopathy. Study in general: Staff took peripheral blood when the initial diagnosis was made, before any treatment began. Whole-study findings and limits: Blood also held most thyroid clonotypes expanded beyond 0.001.

The CDR3 extends over 12 amino acids. Germline CDR1 DFQATT, CDR2 SNEGSKA (reference sequence). Trimming pared 3 bases from V and 4 bases from J, leaving 9 bases between. As to this clonotype: Its target is not known.

Using RNA transcripts as the source, TCR beta CDR3 regions were amplified. The HTBI primer set was used in a first-round RT-PCR of the TCR CDR3. TCRdb reprocessed the multiplex PCR reads via MiXCR and lists one record per CDR3 protein. The data show under 300,000 distinct CDR3 sequences, 20% to 30% seen once. Orbital computed tomography, thyroid ultrasound, serum thyroxine and TRAb, and clinical symptoms together informed the diagnoses. Fresh peripheral blood, 8 to 10 ml, was the source of the PBMCs. This TCR was recovered from a man aged 35 to 55 with Graves' hyperthyroidism that later progressed to Graves' ophthalmopathy. Sequences were obtained from blood. The rearrangement uses TRBV20-1 and TRBJ2-5; D is uncertain. CDR3 loop: CSARGIRETQYF. The CDR3 DNA sequence: TGCAGTGCTAGGGGTATCAGAGAGACCCAGTACTTC.